This T cell receptor (beta chain) is from a study of beta chain features in type 1 diabetes. Study-wide results and caveats: Amplification by PCR could prefer shorter templates, with the same effect in patients and controls. In all four CD4+ subsets, TCRB CDR3 length was significantly, moderately reduced in type 1 diabetes.

Expressed TCRB transcripts were sequenced, since all the RNA that had been isolated was reverse transcribed. Profiled with immunoSEQ multiplex PCR; TCRdb holds only in-frame clones, not every one. Of roughly 100,000 clones in the sample, 25% to 35% were seen once. Looked up from germline, CDR1 is ENHRY and CDR2 is SYGVKD. The V and J ends lost 6 bases and 0 bases respectively, with 8 bases between them. The CDR3 is 13 residues long. Of note for this clone: Its antigen is not identified.

The sequencing sample was made of central memory CD4+ T cells from blood. This chain joins TRBV10-3 and TRBJ1-1; D is uncertain. The TCR was taken from a woman younger than 35 with type 1 diabetes. This CDR3 reads CAISIGLNTEAFF. CDR3 nucleotides: TGTGCCATCAGCATTGGGCTGAACACTGAAGCTTTCTTT.